These 21 T cell receptor beta chains were all obtained from the same sample, sequenced in a study of T cell responses to AZD1222 COVID-19 vaccine. This table comes from immunoSEQ multiplex PCR, and its TCRdb copy is limited to in-frame clones, with some not included. Altogether approximately 130,000 clones are present, approximately 85% being singletons, with the ten largest covering roughly 6.1%. The sample in question was peripheral blood, obtained 28 days after the second AZD1222 dose. The receptors derive from an adult who received the AZD1222 COVID-19 vaccine.

V usage is TRBV6-1 and J usage is TRBJ2-7; TRBD1 matches 10 bases. The junction had 12 bases not matched to a gene; V was cut back by 6 bases and J by 1 base. This CDR3 is built from 17 residues. CDR1 and CDR2 from the germline V gene are MNHNS and SASEGT. CDR3 residues: CASREIGRDRGSYEQYF. CDR3 in DNA: TGTGCCAGCAGGGAAATAGGCCGGGACAGGGGATCCTACGAGCAGTACTTC.

This rearrangement joins TRBV28 to TRBJ2-7; 9 nucleotides line up with TRBD1. Trimming took 4 bases from V and 4 from J; bases not matched to a gene: 5. The CDR3 has 14 amino acids. Germline V gene data show CDR1 as MDHEN and CDR2 as SYDVKM. The CDR3 sequence: CASSSGTGIYEQYF. The CDR3 region has the DNA TGTGCCAGCAGTTCCGGGACAGGGATATACGAGCAGTACTTC. The full variable domain, completed using reference TRBV28 and TRBJ2-7, is DVKVTQSSRYLVKRTGEKVFLECVQDMDHENMFWYRQDPGLGLRLIYFSYDVKMKEKGDIPEGYSVSREKKERFSLILESASTNQTSMYLCASSSGTGIYEQYFGPGTRLTVT.

This clone was seen just once. The genes are TRBV2 and TRBJ2-5, with 7 positions matching TRBD1. Unmatched junction bases numbered 0, after V lost 6 bases and J lost 2 bases. The CDR3 extends over 12 amino acids. The germline V gene has CDR1 SNHLY and CDR2 FYNNEI. CDR3 in amino acids: CASRGQQETQYF. The CDR3 region has the DNA TGTGCCAGCAGGGGACAGCAAGAGACCCAGTACTTC.

This clone was seen only once. The genes are TRBV28 and TRBJ1-5; D remains unclear. CDR1 is MDHEN and CDR2 is SYDVKM in the germline V gene. The CDR3 spans 19 residues. Trimming shortened V by 2 bases and J by 4 bases, and 24 bases separated the two germline ends. In DNA form, the CDR3 reads TGTGCCAGCAGTTTAGTTGGTAATTATTTCGCCTCGCAAAATCAGCCCCAGCATTTT. Protein: CASSLVGNYFASQNQPQHF.

The gene calls are TRBV19 and TRBJ2-3; D is undetermined. Germline V lookup: CDR1 LNHDA, CDR2 SQIVND (reference sequence). The CDR3 contains 16 residues. Trimming cost V 4 bases and J 0 bases, with 14 bases left between them. CDR3 amino acids: CASSRANQPSTDTQYF. As DNA, the CDR3 is TGTGCCAGTAGTAGAGCTAACCAGCCTAGCACAGATACGCAGTATTTT.

The chain joins TRBV7-9 to TRBJ2-5; TRBD1 agrees at 10 bases. J lost 7 bases, V lost 4 bases, and 9 bases had no gene match. In germline, CDR1 is SEHNR, CDR2 FQNEAQ (reference sequence). The length of the CDR3 is 15 residues. The CDR3 coding sequence is TGTGCCAGCAGCTACGGACAGGGGGTGACAGGGACCCAGTACTTC. This translates into CASSYGQGVTGTQYF.

The chain combines TRBV6-5 with TRBJ1-1, with a possible D match to TRBD1 (5 bases). CDR3 length equals 14 residues. V gave up 7 bases and J gave up 1 base, with 13 bases separating them. The germline gives CDR1 MNHEY, CDR2 SVGAGI. The CDR3 bases are TGTGCCAGCACCCCGGGACCCACGAACACTGAAGCTTTCTTT. Its translation: CASTPGPTNTEAFF.

The V and J genes are TRBV29-1 and TRBJ2-5, with D unclear. The germline gives CDR1 SQVTM, CDR2 ANQGSEA. The CDR3 is 14 residues long. Trimming cost V 0 bases and J 0 bases, with 8 bases left between them. In DNA, the CDR3 is TGCAGCGTTGAAGAAAAGGCAGACCAAGAGACCCAGTACTTC. Amino acids: CSVEEKADQETQYF.

The rearrangement uses TRBV28 and TRBJ1-4, with 8 bases lining up with TRBD1. Looked up from germline, CDR1 is MDHEN and CDR2 is SYDVKM. The ends lost 5 bases at V and 8 bases at J; junction bases unmatched: 10. CDR3 length: 15 residues. Here the CDR3 DNA reads TGTGCCAGCAGTCAGATCGGGACAGGAGGGGAAAAACTGTTTTTT. Translated: CASSQIGTGGEKLFF.

This chain joins TRBV5-1 and TRBJ1-5; D ambiguous. The CDR3 has 15 amino acids. The germline V gene has CDR1 SGHRS and CDR2 YFSETQ. V gave up 0 bases and J gave up 3 bases, with 10 bases separating them. CDR3 sequence reads: CASSLGRAYNQPQHF. The DNA for the CDR3 is TGCGCCAGCAGCTTGGGAAGGGCATACAATCAGCCCCAGCATTTT.

The chain joins TRBV28 to TRBJ2-1; 8 nucleotides agree with TRBD1. Per germline, CDR1 MDHEN and CDR2 SYDVKM. This CDR3 comprises 15 residues. V shed 0 bases, J shed 5 bases, and the junction held 3 bases outside the gene matches. The CDR3 loop reads CASSLWGTGNNEQFF. For the CDR3, the DNA is TGTGCCAGCAGTTTATGGGGGACAGGAAACAATGAGCAGTTCTTC.

This sequence joins TRBV19 and TRBJ1-3; D gene unclear. Trimming took 5 bases from V and 0 from J, leaving 11 bases between them. Germline values: CDR1 LNHDA, CDR2 SQIVND (reference sequence). CDR3 length: 15 residues. Here the CDR3 reads CASSPEGGSGNTIYF. DNA for the CDR3: TGTGCCAGTAGTCCTGAAGGTGGCTCTGGAAACACCATATATTTT.

The chain employs TRBV10-1 and TRBJ2-2, with TRBD2 identical over 15 bases. Germline CDR1 WNHNN, CDR2 SYGVQD (reference sequence). Trimming took 6 bases from V and 3 from J; bases not matched to a gene: 11. The CDR3 is 19 residues long. DNA for the CDR3: TGCGCCAGCAGCTATTTTAGGACTAGCGGGAGGGTCGACACCGGGGAGCTGTTTTTT. Translation gives CASSYFRTSGRVDTGELFF.

The CDR3 here is CASSVPGQGFEKLFF. The CDR3 DNA follows: TGTGCCAGCAGCGTCCCGGGACAGGGGTTTGAAAAACTGTTTTTT. The chain is built from TRBV11-2 and TRBJ1-4, with TRBD1 identical over 10 bases. V dropped 5 bases and J dropped 7; count of bases not matched to a gene: 7. The CDR3 has 15 amino acids. Germline V gene sequence: CDR1 SGHAT, CDR2 FQNNGV.

The genes are TRBV19 and TRBJ2-5; D gene uncertain. V lost 6 bases to trimming and J lost 2 bases, with 4 bases between them. The CDR3 has 11 amino acids. Germline values: CDR1 LNHDA, CDR2 SQIVND (reference sequence). In DNA, the CDR3 is TGTGCCAGTAGGCTTCAAGAGACCCAGTACTTC. As protein: CASRLQETQYF.

The V call is TRBV13, the J call TRBJ1-2; 7 bases fit TRBD1. This CDR3 is built from 15 residues. V trimming: 5 bases; J trimming: 4 bases; junction bases outside the gene matches: 10. Germline V gene data show CDR1 as PRHDT and CDR2 as FYEKMQ (reference sequence). The CDR3 DNA follows: TGTGCCAGCAGCCCCAAGCCAGGGGGAGCCTATGGCTACACCTTC. Amino acid sequence: CASSPKPGGAYGYTF.

This sequence joins TRBV15 and TRBJ2-5; D call uncertain. Trimming left V 0 bases short and J 7 bases short, with 12 bases between. This CDR3 is 14 amino acids long. Looked up from germline, CDR1 is LNHNV and CDR2 is YYDKDF (reference sequence). CDR3 region: CATSREDPKGTQYF. In DNA, the CDR3 is TGTGCCACCAGCAGAGAGGACCCGAAAGGGACCCAGTACTTC. Drawing the rest from reference TRBV15 and TRBJ2-5, the complete variable domain is DAMVIQNPRYQVTQFGKPVTLSCSQTLNHNVMYWYQQKSSQAPKLLFHYYDKDFNNEADTPDNFQSRRPNTSFCFLDIRSPGLGDTAMYLCATSREDPKGTQYFGPGTRLLVL.

V usage is TRBV11-3 and J usage is TRBJ1-1, with unresolved D. The CDR3 spans 17 residues. Trimming pared 0 bases from V and 2 bases from J, leaving 16 bases between. CDR1 is SGHNT, CDR2 YENEEA, per germline. The CDR3 nucleotides read TGTGCCAGCAGCTTAGACGGAGGGCCCCGTACTAACACTGAAGCTTTCTTT. Its translation: CASSLDGGPRTNTEAFF.

The chain carries TRBV6-4 and TRBJ2-1, with D possibly TRBD2 on 7 matching bases. V was trimmed by 4 bases and J by 2 bases, leaving 9 bases between them. The CDR3 consists of 14 residues. Per germline, CDR1 MRHNA and CDR2 SNTAGT. DNA of the CDR3: TGTGCCAGCAGTGGGGGGGGGCCCTACAATGAGCAGTTCTTC. Its translation: CASSGGGPYNEQFF.

Note on this clone: One end of the junction varies from germline; a read error may be responsible. This sequence joins TRBV2 and TRBJ2-1, with no clear D. The CDR3 length is 10 residues. Germline V gives CDR1 SNHLY, CDR2 FYNNEI. CDR3 residues: CASREGEQFF. CDR3 nucleotide sequence: TGTGCCAGCAGAGAAGGTGAGCAGTTCTTC.

This clone has just one count. The genes are TRBV30 and TRBJ2-7; 7 nucleotides line up with TRBD2. The CDR3 is 13 amino acids. The germline V gene has CDR1 GTSNPN and CDR2 SVGIG (reference sequence). V was pared by 8 bases and J by 1 base, with 8 bases of the junction left unmatched. The CDR3 DNA reads TGTGCCCAAAGTGCTAGCGGTTCCTACGAGCAGTACTTC. Protein sequence: CAQSASGSYEQYF.